This entry features one TCR beta chain sequence. It lacks a known antigen. No much larger clone exists at a distance of one base, and base qualities are not known. At one collaborating source in Seattle, patients were enrolled during active infection and were followed longitudinally through the course of disease. The collaborating institutions used their own protocols to collect whole blood in K2EDTA tubes. For TCRbeta analysis, collaborators shipped samples in one of three forms: frozen whole blood, isolated PBMCs, or DNA extracted from either of those sample types. This specimen belongs to a study of blood T cell repertoires in COVID-19 (dated by TCRdb to the early 2020s). About the investigation overall: Samples covering the acute and convalescent phases of COVID-19 were provided by collaborators in the United States, Italy and Spain. The material from the prospective study consisted of cDNA or gDNA derived from T cells, B-cell-depleted T cells, or PBMCs. Deeply sampled blood TCRbeta repertoires from subjects exposed to, actively infected with, or recovered from COVID-19 were included in the dataset. The repertoires were released in a freely available public database meant as a resource for research on the immune response to SARS-CoV-2. The samples were drawn from the first 160 participants of the ongoing ImmuneRACE study and from 1,200 or so subjects provided by 6 global collaborators. A de-identified subject ID, COVID-19 status, age in years and sex were almost always included in the sample metadata. Where available, HLA class I and class II types were taken from metadata supplied by the sample provider and were not determined by assay-based typing.

TCRbeta CDR3 regions were amplified from genomic DNA by means of the immunoSEQ Assay, a bias-controlled multiplex PCR. As for the authors' bioinformatics: Within the assay, amplification of reference gene primers was used to estimate how many nucleated cells each sample contained. To quantify the absolute abundance of each unique TCRbeta CDR3 rearrangement, sequence reads were collapsed and filtered. For each sample, productive Simpson clonality was calculated by taking the square root of Simpson's diversity index across productive rearrangements. Not all clones reach the TCRdb copy of this immuneACCESS table, which keeps in-frame sequences only. Checked studies attribute under half of the gap to unresolved V genes and leave the rest unexplained. V and J calls and clone size are copied from that table; D and trimming were computed from the DNA. The sample has more than 200,000 clones on record, about nine tenths of them singletons. The ten largest clones represent around 6.3% of the sample.

What the work shows at the level of the full study, not this receptor alone: The amount of clinical and demographic metadata varied by source and participant and was provided uncurated.

From the cysteine up to the phenylalanine, the CDR3 has a length of 19 residues. Of the read, only the CDR3 DNA is kept; its 57 bases are in frame from base 1. V lost 4 bases and J lost 4 bases, and the count of bases not matched to a germline gene is 17. CDR1 and CDR2, looked up from the germline V gene, are LGHNA and YNFKEQ. The chain employs TRBV4-2 and TRBJ1-3, and 9 junction bases match TRBD1. This sequence originates from a woman in her 30s with COVID-19, enrolled during active disease. The sample consisted of peripheral blood. This receptor has the CDR3 CASSPSRNRGLLLGNTIYF. The DNA sequence is given as TGTGCCAGCAGCCCATCAAGGAACAGGGGGCTACTCCTAGGAAACACCATATATTTT.